Here is one T cell receptor beta chain with its context. Germline loops: CDR1 SNHLY, CDR2 FYNNEI. Trimming removed 6 bases from V and 7 bases from J; junction bases left unmatched: 9. The CDR3 totals 15 residues. Using immunoSEQ multiplex PCR, the repertoire was profiled, and TCRdb retains in-frame clones only, with some absent. The sample has about 280,000 clones, about 86% seen once; the top ten hold under 15%. This sample was included in a study of blood T cell repertoires in COVID-19. Study background: From the United States, Italy and Spain came samples of acute and convalescent COVID-19. PBMCs, B-cell-depleted T cells, or T cells were the source of the cDNA or gDNA that made up the material.

The sequenced material came from peripheral blood. The J gene is TRBJ1-6, the V gene TRBV2; TRBD1 aligns across 7 bases. This TCR came from a woman in her seventies with COVID-19, enrolled during active disease. The CDR3 coding sequence is TGTGCCAGCAGCCCCATAGACAGGGTCAATTCACCCCTCCACTTT. Protein sequence: CASSPIDRVNSPLHF.